This T cell receptor beta chain was documented in a study of T cells in Graves' hyperthyroidism and ophthalmopathy. The CDR3 has 13 amino acids. Germline V CDR1 and CDR2: WSHSY, SAAADI. Trimming took off 4 bases at V and 3 bases at J, with 10 bases between the two ends. The TCR beta CDR3 regions underwent amplification using RNA transcripts as the source. Using the HTBI primer set, a first-round RT-PCR was run on the TCR CDR3. TCRdb reprocessed the multiplex PCR reads via MiXCR and lists one record per CDR3 protein. The sample has about 260,000 distinct CDR3 sequences; approximately 23% are singletons. Study observations and caveats: From stable hyperthyroidism, ophthalmopathy was separated by a 13 V-J model.

This clonotype showed up just a few times. Antigen: not known. Sequencing was performed on blood. The chain has TRBV10-2 and TRBJ2-7; no reliable D call. This receptor was taken from a man younger than 40 with Graves' ophthalmopathy. For the CDR3, the DNA is TGCGCCAGCAGTGGAGGTGGGCACTACGAGCAGTACTTC. Residues: CASSGGGHYEQYF.